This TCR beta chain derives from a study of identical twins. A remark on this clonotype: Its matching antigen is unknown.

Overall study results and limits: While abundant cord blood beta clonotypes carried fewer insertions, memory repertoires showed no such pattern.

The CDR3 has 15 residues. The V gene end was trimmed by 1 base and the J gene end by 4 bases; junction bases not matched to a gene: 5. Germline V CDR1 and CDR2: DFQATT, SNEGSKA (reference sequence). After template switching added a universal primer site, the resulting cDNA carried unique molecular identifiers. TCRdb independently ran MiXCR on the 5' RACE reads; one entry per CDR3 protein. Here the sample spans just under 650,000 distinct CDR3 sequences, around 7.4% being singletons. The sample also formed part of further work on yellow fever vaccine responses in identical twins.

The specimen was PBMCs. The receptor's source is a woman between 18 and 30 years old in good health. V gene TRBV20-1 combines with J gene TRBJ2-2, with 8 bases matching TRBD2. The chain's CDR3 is CSARGTSPTTGELFF. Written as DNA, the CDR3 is TGCAGTGCTAGAGGGACTAGCCCGACCACCGGGGAGCTGTTTTTT.